Following are 2 T cell receptor beta chains from one sample sequenced in a study of technical replicates of blood from a few donors. Here immunoSEQ multiplex PCR was the method, and the copy in TCRdb shows in-frame clones only, minus some. The sample lists more than 90,000 clones, nearly 97% occurring once. Sequencing input: T cells isolated from PBMCs. These receptors were taken from a human donor in good health.

V is TRBV7-9 and J is TRBJ2-1, with TRBD1 identical over 10 bases. Germline trimming cut 5 bases from V and 8 bases from J; bases unmatched to any gene: 6. The germline CDR1 and CDR2 sequences are SEHNR and FQNEAQ (reference sequence). This CDR3 has 14 residues. The CDR3 reads CASSPGTGDYEQFF. For the CDR3, the DNA is TGTGCCAGCAGCCCGGGGACAGGGGACTATGAGCAGTTCTTC.

The rearrangement uses TRBV5-1 and TRBJ2-5, with D unresolved. Germline CDR1 and CDR2: SGHRS and YFSETQ. The V end lost 0 bases, the J end lost 0 bases, and 18 bases lay between the germline ends. This CDR3 is 18 amino acids long. CDR3 region: CASSLASDNLPYQETQYF. The CDR3 region has the DNA TGCGCCAGCAGCTTGGCATCCGACAACCTCCCGTACCAAGAGACCCAGTACTTC.